These T cell receptor beta chains were read from a single sample in a study of shared clonotypes between healthy human individuals. This table comes from immunoSEQ multiplex PCR, and its TCRdb copy is limited to in-frame clones, with some not included. The table lists roughly 2 million clones, over 85% of them singletons. The sequencing sample was made of naive CD8+ T cells sorted from blood. Source of these receptors: a man between 18 and 29 years old in good health. Each CDR3 is given with its conserved first and last residue. A D gene is named only where the DNA matches it firmly. Size tells how often a clone was seen (once, few, many) or the class of an expanded clone, and some rows leave it out.

J,V,length,D,size,CDR3,DNA
TRBJ2-7,TRBV9,14,NA,NA,CASSATQNPYEQYF,TGTGCCAGCAGCGCGACACAGAATCCCTACGAGCAGTACTTC
TRBJ2-3,TRBV10-1,14,NA,NA,CASSEVQSTDTQYF,TGCGCCAGCAGTGAGGTACAATCCACAGATACGCAGTATTTT
TRBJ2-7,TRBV7-9,17,TRBD1,NA,CASSLEGATGDPYEQYF,TGTGCCAGCAGCTTGGAGGGCGCGACAGGGGATCCCTACGAGCAGTACTTC
TRBJ1-6,TRBV7-8,13,NA,NA,CASRGVYNSPLHF,TGTGCCAGCAGGGGAGTTTATAATTCACCCCTCCACTTT
TRBJ1-2,TRBV23-1,14,NA,once,CASSQSRQEDGYTF,TGCGCCAGCAGTCAATCGCGACAGGAGGATGGCTACACCTTC
TRBJ1-6,TRBV5-8,15,NA,NA,CASSLVAGDNSPLHF,TGTGCCAGCAGCTTGGTCGCAGGAGATAATTCACCCCTCCACTTT
TRBJ2-1,TRBV4-1,15,TRBD1,NA,CASSLGTGGANEQFF,TGCGCCAGCAGCCTCGGGACAGGGGGTGCGAATGAGCAGTTCTTC
TRBJ2-2,TRBV4-1,18,TRBD2,NA,CASSQEDSGGLPTGELFF,TGCGCCAGCAGCCAAGAGGATAGCGGGGGCCTTCCCACCGGGGAGCTGTTTTTT
TRBJ1-1,TRBV4-3,18,TRBD1,NA,CASSQDGGQGEGPAEAFF,TGCGCCAGCAGCCAAGATGGGGGACAGGGGGAAGGGCCAGCTGAAGCTTTCTTT
TRBJ2-7,TRBV7-2,14,NA,NA,CASSLDPSGHEQYF,TGTGCCAGCAGCTTAGATCCTAGTGGACACGAGCAGTACTTC
TRBJ2-5,TRBV7-9,12,NA,once,CASSLAEKTQYF,TGTGCCAGCAGCTTAGCGGAAAAGACCCAGTACTTC
TRBJ2-7,TRBV5-4,16,NA,NA,CASSLAGGDKDYEQYF,TGTGCCAGCAGCTTGGCTGGGGGGGACAAAGACTACGAGCAGTACTTC
TRBJ2-7,TRBV7-2,16,TRBD1,NA,CASSSSAGTASYEQYF,TGTGCCAGCAGCTCGTCTGCCGGGACAGCCTCCTACGAGCAGTACTTC
TRBJ1-5,TRBV28,13,NA,NA,CASSFDSNQPQHF,TGTGCCAGCAGTTTCGATAGCAATCAGCCCCAGCATTTT
TRBJ2-3,TRBV7-3,15,TRBD2,NA,CASSLAGLSTDTQYF,TGTGCCAGCAGCCTAGCGGGACTTAGCACAGATACGCAGTATTTT
TRBJ1-1,TRBV19,15,NA,NA,CASSLRRTGYDEAFF,TGTGCCAGTAGCCTGCGGAGAACAGGGTACGATGAAGCTTTCTTT
TRBJ2-3,TRBV9,15,TRBD2,NA,CASSVRASGTDTQYF,TGTGCCAGCAGCGTTCGGGCTAGCGGGACAGATACGCAGTATTTT
TRBJ1-6,TRBV28,15,NA,NA,CASSFGGGPNSPLHF,TGTGCCAGCAGTTTTGGAGGAGGACCGAATTCACCCCTCCACTTT
TRBJ2-7,TRBV7-3,13,NA,NA,CASSYFRGNEQYF,TGTGCCAGCAGCTACTTTCGGGGCAACGAGCAGTACTTC
TRBJ2-5,TRBV28,16,NA,NA,CASSLYQGAGGETQYF,TGTGCCAGCAGTTTATATCAGGGAGCCGGGGGAGAGACCCAGTACTTC
TRBJ2-1,TRBV27,14,NA,NA,CASSHDSSYNEQFF,TGTGCCAGCTCCCATGATAGCTCCTACAATGAGCAGTTCTTC
TRBJ2-3,TRBV7-9,13,NA,NA,CASSLVNADTQYF,TGTGCCAGCAGCTTAGTCAATGCAGATACGCAGTATTTT
TRBJ2-3,TRBV30,14,TRBD1,NA,CALRLTGSTDTQYF,TGTGCCTTACGCTTGACAGGGAGCACAGATACGCAGTATTTT
TRBJ2-7,TRBV2,12,TRBD2,once,CARAREGHEQYF,TGTGCCAGGGCACGGGAGGGGCACGAGCAGTACTTC
TRBJ2-2,TRBV11-2,17,TRBD2,NA,CASSSTSGIVGSGELFF,TGTGCCAGCAGCTCTACTAGCGGGATAGTGGGGTCCGGGGAGCTGTTTTTT
TRBJ2-7,TRBV6-1,14,NA,NA,CASSEFSGNGEQYF,TGTGCCAGCAGTGAATTTTCAGGGAACGGCGAGCAGTACTTC
TRBJ2-5,TRBV28,15,NA,NA,CASSLGGAWGETQYF,TGTGCCAGCAGTTTAGGGGGCGCCTGGGGAGAGACCCAGTACTTC
TRBJ2-1,TRBV5-6,15,TRBD1,NA,CASSFAGGPYNEQFF,TGTGCCAGCAGCTTTGCAGGGGGCCCCTACAATGAGCAGTTCTTC
TRBJ2-5,TRBV5-1,14,NA,NA,CASSLEGGFETQYF,TGCGCCAGCAGCTTGGAAGGGGGATTCGAGACCCAGTACTTC
TRBJ2-7,TRBV13,12,TRBD1,NA,CASKQGSYEQYF,TGTGCCAGCAAACAGGGGTCCTACGAGCAGTACTTC
TRBJ2-1,TRBV7-8,15,TRBD1,NA,CASSTRTGNGNEQFF,TGTGCCAGCAGCACCCGGACAGGGAACGGCAATGAGCAGTTCTTC
TRBJ1-5,TRBV4-1,15,NA,NA,CASSQRGEGLQPQHF,TGCGCCAGCAGCCAGAGGGGGGAGGGCCTTCAGCCCCAGCATTTT
TRBJ2-7,TRBV29-1,13,TRBD1,NA,CSAGQGLSYEQYF,TGCAGCGCGGGACAGGGTCTTTCCTACGAGCAGTACTTC
TRBJ2-3,TRBV14,19,TRBD1,NA,CASSHPRGQVLGLGDTQYF,TGTGCCAGCAGCCACCCCCGGGGACAGGTTTTGGGCCTAGGGGATACGCAGTATTTT
TRBJ2-7,TRBV6-5,16,NA,NA,CASSSTGEGARYEQYF,TGTGCCAGCAGTTCCACCGGGGAGGGGGCTCGGTACGAGCAGTACTTC
TRBJ2-7,TRBV27,13,TRBD2,NA,CASSFGTNGEQYF,TGTGCCAGCAGTTTCGGGACTAACGGGGAGCAGTACTTC
TRBJ2-3,TRBV4-1,14,TRBD2,NA,CASSQTSGADTQYF,TGCGCCAGCAGCCAAACTAGCGGGGCAGATACGCAGTATTTT
TRBJ1-2,TRBV6-5,15,NA,NA,CASSYPSGSPCWLPF,TGTGCCAGCAGTTACCCGTCAGGCAGTCCCTGTTGGCTACCCTTC
TRBJ1-1,TRBV7-9,13,NA,NA,CASSTRRGTEAFF,TGTGCCAGCAGCACGAGGAGGGGCACTGAAGCTTTCTTT
TRBJ1-5,TRBV5-1,14,NA,NA,CASSLGYSNQPQHF,TGCGCCAGCAGCTTGGGGTATAGCAATCAGCCCCAGCATTTT
TRBJ2-3,TRBV4-1,16,TRBD2,few,CASSRLAGVSTDTQYF,TGCGCCAGCAGCCGACTAGCGGGGGTGAGCACAGATACGCAGTATTTT